This paragraph covers one TCR beta chain sequence. Its target is not known. Given a much more abundant clone one base away, this may be a read error. Because the CDR3 is missing its conserved closing phenylalanine or tryptophan, this is likely a read error. Sample collection date corresponds to first hyperthyroidism diagnosis, prior to any ophthalmopathy symptoms. This specimen belongs to a study of T cells in Graves' hyperthyroidism and ophthalmopathy. For the study at large: Peripheral blood was collected at initial diagnosis, before any treatment. Study-wide points: The model's output predicted ophthalmopathy at a median of approximately 6.5 months prior to onset. Clonotypes that were expanded in thyroid above 0.001 mostly appeared in blood too.

Amplified TCR beta CDR3 regions came from RNA transcripts. The TCR CDR3 first-round RT-PCR relied on the HTBI primer set. TCRdb fed the multiplex PCR reads into MiXCR, producing one record per CDR3 protein. The sample contains around 300,000 distinct CDR3 sequences, 13% to 15% of which appear only once. This CDR3 comprises 16 residues. Looked up from germline, CDR1 is SQVTM and CDR2 is ANQGSEA. V lost 4 bases to trimming and J lost 0 bases; unmatched junction nucleotides: 7. This clonotype originated in a woman in her fifties or sixties with Graves' hyperthyroidism that later progressed to Graves' ophthalmopathy. The rearrangement joins TRBV29-1 to TRBJ1-1; 11 positions agree with TRBD1. Sequences were obtained from blood. The CDR3 DNA is TGCAGCGTTGGTTACCGGGACAGGGGGATGAACACTGAAGCTTTCTCT. It translates to CSVGYRDRGMNTEAFS.